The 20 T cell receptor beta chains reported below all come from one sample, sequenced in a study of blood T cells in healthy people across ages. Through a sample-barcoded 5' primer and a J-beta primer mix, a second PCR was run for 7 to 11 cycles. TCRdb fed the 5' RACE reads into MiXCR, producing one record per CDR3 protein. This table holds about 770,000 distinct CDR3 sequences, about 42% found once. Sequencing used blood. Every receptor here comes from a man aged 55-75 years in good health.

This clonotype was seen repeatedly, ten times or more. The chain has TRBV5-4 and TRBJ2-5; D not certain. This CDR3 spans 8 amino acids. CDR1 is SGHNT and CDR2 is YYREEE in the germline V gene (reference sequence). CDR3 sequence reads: CAGETQYF. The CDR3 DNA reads TGTGCTGGGGAGACCCAGTACTTC.

The chain's CDR3 is CSASARLAGSDTQYF. The CDR3 DNA is TGCAGTGCTAGCGCGAGGCTAGCGGGGTCAGATACGCAGTATTTT. The chain is built from TRBV20-1 and TRBJ2-3; TRBD2 agrees at 9 bases. The V and J ends lost 3 bases and 4 bases, in that order; junction bases with no gene match: 8. This CDR3 spans 15 amino acids. Germline loops: CDR1 DFQATT, CDR2 SNEGSKA (reference sequence).

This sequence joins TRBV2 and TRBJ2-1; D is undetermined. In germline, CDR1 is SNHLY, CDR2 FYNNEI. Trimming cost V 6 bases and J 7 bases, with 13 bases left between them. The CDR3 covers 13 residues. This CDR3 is CASRERVGNEQFF. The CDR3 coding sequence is TGTGCCAGCAGGGAACGCGTTGGGAATGAGCAGTTCTTC.

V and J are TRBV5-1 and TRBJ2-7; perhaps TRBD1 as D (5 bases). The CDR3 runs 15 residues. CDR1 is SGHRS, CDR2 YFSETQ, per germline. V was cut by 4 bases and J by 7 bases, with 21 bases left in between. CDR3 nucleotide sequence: TGCGCCAGCAGCGGGGCCAGGGTCGCCTACAATGAGCAGTACTTC. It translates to CASSGARVAYNEQYF.

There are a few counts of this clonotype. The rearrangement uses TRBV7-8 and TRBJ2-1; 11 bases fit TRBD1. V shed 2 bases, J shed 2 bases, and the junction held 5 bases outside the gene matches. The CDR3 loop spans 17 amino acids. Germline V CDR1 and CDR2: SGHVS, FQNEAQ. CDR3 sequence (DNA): TGTGCCAGCAGCTTAACGCCGGACAGGGGGCCCTACAATGAGCAGTTCTTC. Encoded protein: CASSLTPDRGPYNEQFF.

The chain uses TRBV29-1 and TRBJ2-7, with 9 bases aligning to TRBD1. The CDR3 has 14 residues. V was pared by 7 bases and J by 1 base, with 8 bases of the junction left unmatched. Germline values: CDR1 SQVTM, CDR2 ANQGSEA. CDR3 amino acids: CSAQPGQGSYEQYF. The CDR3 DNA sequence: TGCAGCGCTCAACCGGGACAGGGTTCCTACGAGCAGTACTTC.

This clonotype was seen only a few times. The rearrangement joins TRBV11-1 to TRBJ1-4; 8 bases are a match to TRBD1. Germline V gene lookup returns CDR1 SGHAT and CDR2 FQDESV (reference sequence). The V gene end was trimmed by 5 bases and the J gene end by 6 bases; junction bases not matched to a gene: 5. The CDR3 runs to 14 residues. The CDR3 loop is CASSGQGVYEKLFF. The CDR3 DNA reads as TGTGCCAGCAGCGGACAGGGAGTATATGAAAAACTGTTTTTT.

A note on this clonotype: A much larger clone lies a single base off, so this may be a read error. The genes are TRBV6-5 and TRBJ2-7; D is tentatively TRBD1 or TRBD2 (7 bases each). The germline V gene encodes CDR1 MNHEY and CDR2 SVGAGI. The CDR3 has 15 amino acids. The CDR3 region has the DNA TGTGCCAGCGGTTACAACAGGGGAGGGGGCTACGAGCAGTACTTC. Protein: CASGYNRGGGYEQYF.

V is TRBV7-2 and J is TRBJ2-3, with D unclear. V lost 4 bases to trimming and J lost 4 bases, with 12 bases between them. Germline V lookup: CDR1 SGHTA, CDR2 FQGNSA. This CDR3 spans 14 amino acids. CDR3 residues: CASSSLRDPDTQYF. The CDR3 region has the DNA TGTGCCAGCAGCTCCTTAAGAGATCCAGATACGCAGTATTTT.

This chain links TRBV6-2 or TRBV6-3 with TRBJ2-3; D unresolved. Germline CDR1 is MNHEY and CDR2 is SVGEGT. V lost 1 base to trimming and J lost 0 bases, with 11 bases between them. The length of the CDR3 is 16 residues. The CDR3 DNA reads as TGTGCCAGCAGTTACTTCGGCAGTACTAGCACAGATACGCAGTATTTT. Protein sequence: CASSYFGSTSTDTQYF.

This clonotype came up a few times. In nucleotides, the CDR3 is TGCGCCAGCAGTAAGCTTTACTCTGGGGCCAACGTCCTGACTTTC. This codes for CASSKLYSGANVLTF. This sequence joins TRBV4-1 and TRBJ2-6; D not resolved. From germline, CDR1 is MGHRA and CDR2 YSYEKL. The CDR3 totals 15 residues. Trimming took 6 bases from V and 0 from J, leaving 9 bases between them.

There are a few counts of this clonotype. CDR3 sequence reads: CASSAEGANEQFF. CDR3 sequence (DNA): TGTGCCAGCAGCGCCGAAGGGGCCAATGAGCAGTTCTTC. The rearrangement uses TRBV9 and TRBJ2-1; D is perhaps TRBD1 (5 bases). In germline, CDR1 is SGDLS, CDR2 YYNGEE. With 3 bases removed from V and 6 bases from J, the gap between germline ends came to 10 bases. The CDR3 has 13 residues. Full variable domain (missing parts from reference TRBV9 and TRBJ2-1): DSGVTQTPKHLITATGQRVTLRCSPRSGDLSVYWYQQSLDQGLQFLIQYYNGEERAKGNILERFSAQQFPDLHSELNLSSLELGDSALYFCASSAEGANEQFFGPGTRLTVL.

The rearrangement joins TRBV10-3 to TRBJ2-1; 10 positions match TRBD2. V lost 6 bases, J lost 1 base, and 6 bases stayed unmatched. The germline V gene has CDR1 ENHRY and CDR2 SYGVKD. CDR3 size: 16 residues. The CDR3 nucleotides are TGTGCCATCAGATCGAGCGGGGGGGCGTCCTACAATGAGCAGTTCTTC. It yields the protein CAIRSSGGASYNEQFF.

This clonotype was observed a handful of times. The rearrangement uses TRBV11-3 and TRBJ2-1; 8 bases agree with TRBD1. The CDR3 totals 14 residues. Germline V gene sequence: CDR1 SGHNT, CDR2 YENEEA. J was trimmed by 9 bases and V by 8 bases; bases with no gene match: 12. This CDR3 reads CASQNGQGTSEQFF. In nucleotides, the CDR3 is TGTGCCAGCCAGAATGGACAGGGAACAAGTGAGCAGTTCTTC.

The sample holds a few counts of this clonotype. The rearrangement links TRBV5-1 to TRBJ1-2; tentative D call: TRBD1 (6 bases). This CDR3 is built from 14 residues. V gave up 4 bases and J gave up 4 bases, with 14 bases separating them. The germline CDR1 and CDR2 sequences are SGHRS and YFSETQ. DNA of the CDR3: TGCGCCAGCAGCCCGAGGACAGAGTCCTATGGCTACACCTTC. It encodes CASSPRTESYGYTF.

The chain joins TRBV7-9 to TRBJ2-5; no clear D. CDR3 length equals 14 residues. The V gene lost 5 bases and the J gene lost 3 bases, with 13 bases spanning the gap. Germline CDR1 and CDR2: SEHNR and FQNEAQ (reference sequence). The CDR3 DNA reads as TGTGCCAGCAGCCCCCGTGACCAAAAAGAGACCCAGTACTTC. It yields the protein CASSPRDQKETQYF. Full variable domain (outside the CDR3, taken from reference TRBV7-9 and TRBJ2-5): DTGVSQNPRHKITKRGQNVTFRCDPISEHNRLYWYRQTLGQGPEFLTYFQNEAQLEKSRLLSDRFSAERPKGSFSTLEIQRTEQGDSAMYLCASSPRDQKETQYFGPGTRLLVL.

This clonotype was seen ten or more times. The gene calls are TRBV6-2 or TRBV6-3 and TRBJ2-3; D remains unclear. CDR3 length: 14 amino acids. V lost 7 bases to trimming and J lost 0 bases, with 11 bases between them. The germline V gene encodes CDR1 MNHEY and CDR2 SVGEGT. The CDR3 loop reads CASTRYSSTDTQYF. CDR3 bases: TGTGCCAGCACCAGATACTCGAGCACAGATACGCAGTATTTT.

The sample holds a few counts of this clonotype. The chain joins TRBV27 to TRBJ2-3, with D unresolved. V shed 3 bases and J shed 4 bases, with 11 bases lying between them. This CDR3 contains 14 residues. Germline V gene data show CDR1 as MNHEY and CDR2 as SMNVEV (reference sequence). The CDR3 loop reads CASSLSRISDTQYF. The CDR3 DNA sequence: TGTGCCAGCAGTTTGAGCAGGATTTCAGATACGCAGTATTTT.

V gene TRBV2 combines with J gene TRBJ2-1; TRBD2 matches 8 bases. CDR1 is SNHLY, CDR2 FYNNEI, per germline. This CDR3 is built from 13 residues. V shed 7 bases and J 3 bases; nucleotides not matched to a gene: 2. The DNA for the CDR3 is TGTGCCAGCAAGAGCGGGGGCTACAATGAGCAGTTCTTC. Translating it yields CASKSGGYNEQFF.

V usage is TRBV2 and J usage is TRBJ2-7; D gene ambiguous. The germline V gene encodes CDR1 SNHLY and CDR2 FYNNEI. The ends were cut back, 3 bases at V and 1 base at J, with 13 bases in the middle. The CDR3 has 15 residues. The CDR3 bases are TGTGCCAGCAGTGAGGGTTCATTGATTTCCTACGAGCAGTACTTC. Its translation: CASSEGSLISYEQYF.